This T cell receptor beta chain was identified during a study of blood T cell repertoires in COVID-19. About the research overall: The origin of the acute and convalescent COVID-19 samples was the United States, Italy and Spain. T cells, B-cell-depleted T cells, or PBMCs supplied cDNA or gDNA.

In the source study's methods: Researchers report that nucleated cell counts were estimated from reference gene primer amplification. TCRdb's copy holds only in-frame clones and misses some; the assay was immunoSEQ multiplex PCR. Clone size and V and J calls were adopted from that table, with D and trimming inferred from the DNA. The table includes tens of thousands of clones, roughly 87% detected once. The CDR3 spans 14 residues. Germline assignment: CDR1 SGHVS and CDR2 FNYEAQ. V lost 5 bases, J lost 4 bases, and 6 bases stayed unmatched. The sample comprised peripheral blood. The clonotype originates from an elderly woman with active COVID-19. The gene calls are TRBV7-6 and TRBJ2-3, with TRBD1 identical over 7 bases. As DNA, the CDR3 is TGTGCCAGCAGCGGTACTACAGGGGCAGATACGCAGTATTTT. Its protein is CASSGTTGADTQYF.